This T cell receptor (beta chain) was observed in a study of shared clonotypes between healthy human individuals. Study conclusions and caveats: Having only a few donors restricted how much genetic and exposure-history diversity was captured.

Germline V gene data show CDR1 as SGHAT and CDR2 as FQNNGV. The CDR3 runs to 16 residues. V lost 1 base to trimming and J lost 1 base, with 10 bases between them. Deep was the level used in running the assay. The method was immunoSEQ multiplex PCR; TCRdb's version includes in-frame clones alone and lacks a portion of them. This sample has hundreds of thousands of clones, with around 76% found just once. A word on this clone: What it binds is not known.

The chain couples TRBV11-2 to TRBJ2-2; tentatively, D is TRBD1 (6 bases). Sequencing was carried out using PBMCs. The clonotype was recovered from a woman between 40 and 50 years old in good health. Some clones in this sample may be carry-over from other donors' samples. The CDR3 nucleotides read TGTGCCAGCAGCTTAGGTGGACAGAGGAACACCGGGGAGCTGTTTTTT. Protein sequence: CASSLGGQRNTGELFF.